Below are 6 T cell receptor beta chains sequenced from a single sample in a study of Graves' ophthalmopathy and Graves' hyperthyroidism. The authors amplified TCR beta CDR3 regions, and they did so from RNA transcripts for repertoire sequencing. Scientists carried out first-round RT-PCR using HTBI primers and then a second-round multiplex PCR. From the multiplex PCR reads, TCRdb called clonotypes with MiXCR, one entry per CDR3 protein. In the table there are around 1,200,000 distinct CDR3 sequences, about 38% of which are singletons. The sample taken for sequencing was peripheral blood or thyroid tissue (not recorded which). The receptors come from an adult man with Graves' hyperthyroidism.

This rearrangement joins TRBV7-2 to TRBJ2-7; D may be TRBD2 (6 bases). The germline gives CDR1 SGHTA, CDR2 FQGNSA. The CDR3 runs 15 residues. V gave up 3 bases and J gave up 0 bases, with 12 bases separating them. The CDR3 nucleotides are TGTGCCAGCAGCTTGGCGGGGAAGGGCTCCTACGAGCAGTACTTC. This translates into CASSLAGKGSYEQYF. The whole variable domain, remainder taken from reference TRBV7-2 and TRBJ2-7, is GAGVSQSPSNKVTEKGKDVELRCDPISGHTALYWYRQSLGQGLEFLIYFQGNSAPDKSGLPSDRFSAERTGGSVSTLTIQRTQQEDSAVYLCASSLAGKGSYEQYFGPGTRLTVT.

This clonotype has a count of ten or more. The chain employs TRBV7-8 and TRBJ2-5; TRBD2 might be the D (6 bases). This CDR3 is 15 amino acids long. Germline V gene lookup returns CDR1 SGHVS and CDR2 FQNEAQ. The V end was cut by 3 bases, the J end by 3 bases, with 14 bases between. CDR3 bases: TGTGCCAGCAGCTTCTCCGGGACTCATGAAGAGACCCAGTACTTC. This sequence encodes CASSFSGTHEETQYF.

This clonotype was observed many times. The CDR3 is CASSSAGRVDYTF. CDR3 DNA sequence: TGTGCCAGCAGCTCAGCGGGGAGGGTCGACTACACCTTC. The chain carries TRBV7-2 and TRBJ1-2; D is unresolved. This CDR3 is built from 13 residues. The V end was cut by 4 bases, the J end by 10 bases, with 16 bases between. The germline V gene encodes CDR1 SGHTA and CDR2 FQGNSA.

The chain joins TRBV25-1 to TRBJ2-7; D possibly corresponds to TRBD2 (6 bases). V was trimmed by 1 base and J by 6 bases, leaving 16 bases between them. This CDR3 contains 15 residues. CDR1 is MGHDK, CDR2 SYGVNS, per germline. CDR3 in amino acids: CASSEFPGRGLEQYF. In nucleotides, the CDR3 is TGTGCCAGCAGTGAATTCCCGGGGCGGGGCCTCGAGCAGTACTTC.

The chain recombines TRBV30 with TRBJ1-4; 7 bases match TRBD1. The CDR3 length is 13 residues. Per the germline V gene, CDR1 is GTSNPN and CDR2 is SVGIG (reference sequence). The V and J ends lost 4 bases and 4 bases, in that order; junction bases with no gene match: 3. The CDR3 is CAWTGTVNEKLFF. The CDR3 nucleotides are TGTGCCTGGACCGGGACAGTTAATGAAAAACTGTTTTTT.

The chain employs TRBV28 and TRBJ2-5, with D unclear. The CDR3 is made up of 12 amino acids. The ends were cut back, 6 bases at V and 2 bases at J, with 7 bases in the middle. Germline values: CDR1 MDHEN, CDR2 SYDVKM. CDR3 nucleotides: TGTGCCAGCAGAAGCCTTCAAGAGACCCAGTACTTC. Protein sequence: CASRSLQETQYF.